Only a few counts were recorded for the clone carrying this TCR beta chain. What it recognizes is unknown. The CDR3 extends over 13 amino acids. Trimming at V came to 3 bases and at J to 2 bases, leaving 3 bases not matched to a gene. From germline, CDR1 is GTSNPN and CDR2 SVGIG (reference sequence). Specified treatment: approximately nine-day PBMC culture with coronavirus spike peptide pools or control peptides (ViraFEST assay). The data belong to a study of vaccination and CD4 T cells after COVID-19. Oncomine TCR Beta short-read sequencing was applied to DNA from cultured CD4+ T cells. TCRdb fed the PCR reads into MiXCR, producing one record per CDR3 protein. Among approximately 20,000 distinct CDR3 sequences listed, 43% were seen once. Study results and caveats: Clonotypes reactive to SARS-CoV-2 had a median that went up from 21 to 38, but not significantly.

This receptor was obtained from a human donor who had recovered from COVID-19. Sequencing used CD4+ T cells from blood, cultured in vitro, obtained after SARS-CoV-2 vaccination. The chain carries TRBV30 and TRBJ2-7, with 8 bases lining up with TRBD1. CDR3 residues: CAWSQGAPYEQYF. CDR3 nucleotides: TGTGCCTGGAGCCAGGGGGCACCCTACGAGCAGTACTTC.